The 8 T cell receptor beta chains below all came from one sample that was sequenced in a study of breast tumors, draining lymph nodes, adjacent tissues. The lymph nodes were axillary draining lymph nodes from breast cancer patients. Via MiXCR, TCRdb re-called the multiplex PCR reads, giving one row per CDR3 protein. Of fewer than 200,000 distinct CDR3 sequences detected, 25% to 40% appear once; the ten largest clones hold around 4.5%. Sequencing was carried out using axillary lymph node tissue. These receptors were obtained from a female donor with breast cancer. Some clones in this sample may be carry-over from other donors' samples.

The chain is built from TRBV15 and TRBJ1-4; TRBD1 might be the D (5 bases). CDR3 size: 16 residues. Trimming shortened V by 1 base and J by 8 bases, and 17 bases separated the two germline ends. The germline gives CDR1 LNHNV, CDR2 YYDKDF (reference sequence). The CDR3 here is CATSRVIDGGWEKLFF. The CDR3 bases are TGTGCCACCAGCAGAGTAATTGATGGGGGGTGGGAAAAACTGTTTTTT.

The chain recombines TRBV24-1 with TRBJ1-2; D not resolved. The CDR3 is 14 amino acids. In germline, CDR1 is KGHDR, CDR2 SFDVKD. Trimming cost V 3 bases and J 7 bases, with 14 bases left between them. This CDR3 is CATSDRPGIGGYTF. CDR3 DNA: TGTGCCACCAGTGATCGACCGGGGATAGGTGGCTACACCTTC.

This clonotype was counted at least ten times. The genes are TRBV19 and TRBJ2-1; a weak D match, TRBD2 (6 bases). The V gene lost 7 bases and the J gene lost 4 bases, with 17 bases spanning the gap. CDR1 is LNHDA and CDR2 is SQIVND in the germline V gene (reference sequence). The CDR3 is 15 amino acids. The CDR3 sequence: CASTNYGSVYNEQFF. CDR3 coding DNA: TGTGCCAGTACTAACTACGGGAGCGTTTACAATGAGCAGTTCTTC.

The V and J genes are TRBV24-1 and TRBJ1-6, with 7 bases fitting TRBD1. The V gene end was trimmed by 5 bases and the J gene end by 6 bases; junction bases not matched to a gene: 9. The CDR3 sequence is 16 residues long. The germline V gene has CDR1 KGHDR and CDR2 SFDVKD. CDR3 in amino acids: CATSASRQGLNSPLHF. In DNA form, the CDR3 reads TGTGCCACCAGTGCTAGTAGACAGGGACTTAATTCACCCCTCCACTTT.

This clonotype was counted between two and nine times. V usage is TRBV6-5 and J usage is TRBJ2-1; perhaps TRBD2 as D (5 bases). CDR3 length equals 15 residues. Germline assignment: CDR1 MNHEY and CDR2 SVGAGI. Trimming removed 0 bases at V and 5 bases at J, with 11 bases between. The CDR3 DNA sequence: TGTGCCAGCAGTTACTCGGGAGTCTTCCACAATGAGCAGTTCTTC. It yields the protein CASSYSGVFHNEQFF.

This clonotype is medium-sized within its sample. The chain has TRBV9 and TRBJ1-6; TRBD1 is a possible D gene (6 bases). Trimming left V 1 base short and J 5 bases short, with 13 bases between. The germline V gene has CDR1 SGDLS and CDR2 YYNGEE. The CDR3 runs to 16 residues. The CDR3 DNA reads as TGTGCCAGCAGCGTATTGGAGGGGGTGGATAATTCACCCCTCCACTTT. This sequence encodes CASSVLEGVDNSPLHF.

Comments on this clonotype: A much more abundant neighbour one base away suggests this may be a read error. The J gene is TRBJ2-3, the V gene TRBV6-5, with D possibly being TRBD2 (6 bases). The germline V and J ends were trimmed by 5 bases and 3 bases, with 12 bases remaining between them. From germline, CDR1 is MNHEY and CDR2 SVGAGI. This CDR3 comprises 14 residues. The CDR3 sequence is CASSRAGRTDTQYF. The CDR3 DNA reads TGTGCCAGCAGTCGGGCGGGACGAACAGATACGCAGTATTTT.

This clonotype was counted ten times or more. In DNA form, the CDR3 reads TGTGCCAGCAGCCAAGTTCCAGGGGCTGAGCAGTACTTC. Translating gives CASSQVPGAEQYF. This rearrangement joins TRBV4-2 to TRBJ2-7, with a tentative D call TRBD1 (6 bases). This CDR3 region has 13 residues. Germline V CDR1 and CDR2: LGHNA, YNFKEQ. V lost 1 base to trimming and J lost 7 bases, with 11 bases between them.